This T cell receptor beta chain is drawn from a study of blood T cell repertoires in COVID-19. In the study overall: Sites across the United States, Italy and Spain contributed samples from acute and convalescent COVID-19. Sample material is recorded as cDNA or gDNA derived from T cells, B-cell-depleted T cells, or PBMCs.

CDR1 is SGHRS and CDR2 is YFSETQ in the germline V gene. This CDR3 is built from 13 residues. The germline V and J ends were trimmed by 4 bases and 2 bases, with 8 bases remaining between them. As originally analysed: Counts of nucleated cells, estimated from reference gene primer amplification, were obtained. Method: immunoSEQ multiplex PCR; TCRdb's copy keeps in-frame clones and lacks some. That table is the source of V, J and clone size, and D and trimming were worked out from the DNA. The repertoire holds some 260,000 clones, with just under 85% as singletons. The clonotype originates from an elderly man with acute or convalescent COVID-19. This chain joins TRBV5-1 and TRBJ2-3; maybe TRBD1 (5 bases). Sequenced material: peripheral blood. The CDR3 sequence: CASSLRATDTQYF. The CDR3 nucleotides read TGCGCCAGCAGCCTCAGGGCCACAGATACGCAGTATTTT.